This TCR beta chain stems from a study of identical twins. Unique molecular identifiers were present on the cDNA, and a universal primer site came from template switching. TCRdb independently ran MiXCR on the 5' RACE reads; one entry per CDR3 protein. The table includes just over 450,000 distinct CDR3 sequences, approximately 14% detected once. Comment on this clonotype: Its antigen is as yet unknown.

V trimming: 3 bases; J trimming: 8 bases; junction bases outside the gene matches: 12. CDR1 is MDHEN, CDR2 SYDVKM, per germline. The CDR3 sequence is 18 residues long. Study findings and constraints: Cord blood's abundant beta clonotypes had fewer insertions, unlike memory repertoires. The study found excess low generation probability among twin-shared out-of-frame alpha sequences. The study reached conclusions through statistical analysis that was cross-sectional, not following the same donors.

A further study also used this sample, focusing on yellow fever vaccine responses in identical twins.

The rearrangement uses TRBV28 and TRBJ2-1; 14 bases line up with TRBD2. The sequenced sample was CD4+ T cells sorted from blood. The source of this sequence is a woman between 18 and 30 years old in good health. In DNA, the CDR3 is TGTGCCAGCAGTTTCCTCGGACTAGCGGGAGGTGTCTCCCATGAGCAGTTCTTC. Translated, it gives CASSFLGLAGGVSHEQFF.